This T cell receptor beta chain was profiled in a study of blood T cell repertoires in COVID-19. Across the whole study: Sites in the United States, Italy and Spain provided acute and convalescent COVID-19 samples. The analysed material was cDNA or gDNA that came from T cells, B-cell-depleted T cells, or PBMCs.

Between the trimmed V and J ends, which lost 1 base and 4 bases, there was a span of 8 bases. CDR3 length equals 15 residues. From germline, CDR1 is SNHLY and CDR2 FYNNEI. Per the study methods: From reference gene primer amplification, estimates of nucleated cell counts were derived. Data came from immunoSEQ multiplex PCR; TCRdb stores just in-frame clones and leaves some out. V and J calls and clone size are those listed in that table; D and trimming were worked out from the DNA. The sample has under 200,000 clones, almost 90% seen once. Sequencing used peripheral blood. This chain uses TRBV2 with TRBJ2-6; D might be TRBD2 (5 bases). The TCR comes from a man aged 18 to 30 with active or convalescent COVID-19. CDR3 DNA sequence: TGTGCCAGCAGTGAAGGAGCGGCAGGGGCCAACGTCCTGACTTTC. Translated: CASSEGAAGANVLTF.